These 15 T cell receptor beta chains originate from one sample sequenced in a study of T cells after yellow fever vaccination. TCRdb fed the 5' RACE reads into MiXCR, producing one record per CDR3 protein. The data show about 340,000 distinct CDR3 sequences, with approximately 4.2% seen just once and roughly a quarter held by the top ten. The material was PBMCs, obtained 5 days after the yellow fever booster vaccination. The source is a man aged 18 to 29 who received the YFV17D yellow fever vaccine.

This clonotype appeared a few times. The gene calls are TRBV20-1 and TRBJ1-5, with 7 bases matching TRBD1. Germline V gives CDR1 DFQATT, CDR2 SNEGSKA (reference sequence). CDR3 size: 12 residues. Trimming at V came to 4 bases and at J to 6 bases, leaving 3 bases not matched to a gene. The CDR3 DNA is TGCAGTGCTAAGGGGGCTGGTCAGCCCCAGCATTTT. It translates to CSAKGAGQPQHF.

This clonotype was observed at least ten times. V and J are TRBV21-1 and TRBJ1-5; the table's D call, TRBD1, has no DNA check behind it. TRBV21-1 is an annotated pseudogene. The CDR3 is made up of 15 amino acids. The CDR3 region has the DNA TGTGCCAGCAGCGGCCGGACACCCCTAGGGGGGCCCCAGCATTTT. Residues: CASSGRTPLGGPQHF.

This clonotype was seen more than once but under ten times. This chain connects TRBV11-2 to TRBJ1-1; the match to TRBD1 covers 7 bases. Germline CDR1 and CDR2: SGHAT and FQNNGV. V gave up 4 bases and J gave up 3 bases; unmatched junction bases: 14. The CDR3 loop spans 17 amino acids. CDR3 sequence reads: CASSSSSLDRPYTEAFF. The DNA for the CDR3 is TGTGCCAGCAGCTCCTCATCGTTGGACAGGCCTTACACTGAAGCTTTCTTT. The variable domain in full, completed from reference TRBV11-2 and TRBJ1-1, reads EAGVAQSPRYKIIEKRQSVAFWCNPISGHATLYWYQQILGQGPKLLIQFQNNGVVDDSQLPKDRFSAERLKGVDSTLKIQPAKLEDSAVYLCASSSSSLDRPYTEAFFGQGTRLTVV.

This clonotype occurred a few times. V is TRBV7-3 and J is TRBJ2-7; D gene ambiguous. Trimming took 4 bases from V and 0 from J, leaving 10 bases between them. The CDR3 is made up of 14 amino acids. Germline V CDR1 and CDR2: SGHTA, FQGTGA. CDR3 bases: TGTGCCAGCAGCTCGGACGGAAGCTCCTACGAGCAGTACTTC. Protein product: CASSSDGSSYEQYF.

The rearrangement links TRBV18 to TRBJ2-5, with D unresolved. The V end was cut by 0 bases, the J end by 4 bases, with 9 bases between. Germline values: CDR1 KGHSH, CDR2 LQKENI. This CDR3 is 14 amino acids long. The CDR3 DNA sequence: TGTGCCAGCTCACCACCGGTGACACTAGAGACCCAGTACTTC. This sequence encodes CASSPPVTLETQYF.

This clonotype occurred many times. The V call is TRBV4-3, the J call TRBJ2-1; TRBD2 matches at 10 bases. There are 18 residues in the CDR3. Unmatched junction bases numbered 11, after V lost 0 bases and J lost 6 bases. The V gene's germline CDR1 is LGHNA and CDR2 YSLEER. The CDR3 reads CASSQEPPTSGGVNEQFF. The CDR3 DNA reads as TGCGCCAGCAGCCAAGAGCCCCCCACCAGCGGGGGGGTCAATGAGCAGTTCTTC.

V usage is TRBV7-8 and J usage is TRBJ2-2, with D possibly TRBD1 on 7 matching bases. Germline V gene data show CDR1 as SGHVS and CDR2 as FQNEAQ. This CDR3 has 18 residues. The V end lost 1 base, the J end lost 2 bases, and 17 bases lay between the germline ends. The CDR3 coding sequence is TGTGCCAGCAGCTTAGGACAGGGAGGATATTTAAACACCGGGGAGCTGTTTTTT. Protein product: CASSLGQGGYLNTGELFF.

This clonotype was counted many times. The J gene is TRBJ2-7, the V gene TRBV5-6; D may be TRBD1 or TRBD2 (6 bases each). Trimming left V 4 bases short and J 1 base short, with 12 bases between. Per germline, CDR1 SGHDT and CDR2 YYEEEE. The CDR3 loop spans 14 amino acids. As DNA, the CDR3 is TGTGCCAGCAGCGCGGGGACACCTTCCTACGAGCAGTACGTC. Translation: CASSAGTPSYEQYV.

The chain recombines TRBV12-3 or TRBV12-4 with TRBJ2-2; the D call may be TRBD1 or TRBD2 (7 bases each). The V end was cut by 3 bases, the J end by 6 bases, with 17 bases between. The CDR3 runs 16 residues. CDR3 bases: TGTGCCAGCAGTTTCCCTCAGGGGGGGGTTTCCGGGGAGCTGTTTTTT. Residues: CASSFPQGGVSGELFF.

The V and J genes are TRBV9 and TRBJ1-2; 11 nucleotides agree with TRBD1. V shed 7 bases, J shed 4 bases, and the junction held 3 bases outside the gene matches. The CDR3 spans 13 residues. Germline CDR1 reads SGDLS; CDR2 reads YYNGEE. The CDR3 sequence is CASGQGAGYGYTF. The CDR3 coding sequence is TGTGCCAGCGGACAGGGGGCGGGCTATGGCTACACCTTC.

This clonotype has at least ten counts. The chain carries TRBV5-5 and TRBJ1-2; D not certain. This CDR3 comprises 12 residues. Looked up from germline, CDR1 is SGHKS and CDR2 is YYEKEE (reference sequence). V lost 1 base and J lost 7, with 8 bases in between. The CDR3, as DNA: TGTGCCAGCAGCTTGTGGATGGGTGGCTACACCTTC. Its protein product is CASSLWMGGYTF.

This clonotype was counted many times. V and J are TRBV5-1 and TRBJ2-7; possibly TRBD2 for D (5 bases). With 4 bases removed from V and 2 bases from J, the gap between germline ends came to 13 bases. CDR1 is SGHRS, CDR2 YFSETQ, per germline. CDR3 length: 14 residues. CDR3 bases: TGCGCCAGCAGCCCCACCGGGGATCCCTACGAGCAGTACGTC. Translated, it gives CASSPTGDPYEQYV.

This clonotype turned up a few times. The J gene is TRBJ1-2, the V gene TRBV18, with D hard to call. The CDR3 consists of 17 residues. The germline gives CDR1 KGHSH, CDR2 LQKENI. Trimming pared 3 bases from V and 5 bases from J, leaving 22 bases between. CDR3 nucleotides: TGTGCCAGCTCACCGGTTGCCCCCCCAAGTCGGGGTTATGGCTACACCTTC. It is translated as CASSPVAPPSRGYGYTF.

A few counts support this clonotype. The chain employs TRBV5-6 and TRBJ1-2, with 7 bases that match TRBD1. Germline CDR1 SGHDT, CDR2 YYEEEE. Trimming at V came to 5 bases and at J to 11 bases, leaving 18 bases not matched to a gene. This CDR3 has 15 amino acids. The CDR3 is CASRLEGAGFMLYTF. CDR3 nucleotides: TGTGCCAGCAGACTCGAGGGGGCTGGTTTCATGTTATACACCTTC.

This clonotype was counted a few times. The genes are TRBV12-3 or TRBV12-4 and TRBJ2-2, with 7 bases that match TRBD1. The length of the CDR3 is 16 residues. After removal of 6 bases from V and 0 bases from J, the junction contained 7 bases not matched to a gene. CDR3 amino acids: CASRQGQTTNTGELFF. DNA of the CDR3: TGTGCCAGCAGGCAGGGACAGACGACGAACACCGGGGAGCTGTTTTTT.